This T cell receptor beta chain was retrieved from a study of graft-versus-host responses after intestinal transplantation. In the study overall: Recipients had transplants, and these were multivisceral, liver-intestinal, or isolated intestinal. Tacrolimus plus steroids were given to all recipients for around three years, preceded by anti-thymocyte globulin induction.

Overall study findings and caveats: Circulating GvH clone levels at their peak were associated with HvG declines (early post-transplant). Detection of GvH clones occurred in recipient marrow, and some had their first appearance in ileum or blood.

The V gene lost 1 base and the J gene lost 0 bases, with 11 bases spanning the gap. This CDR3 has 16 amino acids. Germline loops: CDR1 SGHNT, CDR2 YYREEE (reference sequence). Assay used: immunoSEQ multiplex PCR; TCRdb lists only in-frame clones, some missing. The data show fewer than 50,000 clones, with around 84% seen just once and approximately 0.46% held by the top ten. Remarks on this clone: Its antigen is undetermined.

The specimen comprised unstimulated CD4+ T cells sorted from spleen or lymph node cells, sampled before transplant. The rearrangement links TRBV5-4 to TRBJ1-3; TRBD1 is a possible D gene (5 bases). This TCR came from a human donor who was the organ donor for an intestinal transplant. CDR3 DNA sequence: TGTGCCAGCAGCTTGTCGGGACGTACCTCTGGAAACACCATATATTTT. It translates to CASSLSGRTSGNTIYF.